This T cell receptor (beta chain) was identified during a study of T cell responses to AZD1222 COVID-19 vaccine. Study-level points and caveats: Repertoire sampling was restricted to post-peak T cell response timepoints.

TCRdb's table, derived via immunoSEQ multiplex PCR, lists solely in-frame clones and lacks some. This sample has 150,000 to 200,000 clones; around 90% occur once, and the top ten carry approximately 8%. From germline, CDR1 is MNHEY and CDR2 SVGEGT. V was shortened by 0 bases and J by 2 bases, with 11 bases between the two germline ends. This CDR3 comprises 15 residues. Comments on this clone: Its antigen is unidentified.

The TCR sequence derives from an adult in good health. V gene TRBV6-2 or TRBV6-3 combines with J gene TRBJ2-7; a possible D gene is TRBD2 (6 bases). Sequencing was performed on peripheral blood, taken on day 0 of AZD1222 vaccination. The CDR3 coding sequence is TGTGCCAGCAGTTACTCTGCGGGGCAACCCTACGAGCAGTACTTC. Its protein is CASSYSAGQPYEQYF.